The 27 T cell receptor beta chains presented below share a single source sample, sequenced in a study of blood T cells in healthy people across ages. A second PCR of 7 to 11 cycles used a sample-barcoded 5' primer and a J-beta primer mix. Each CDR3 protein gets one entry after TCRdb re-called the 5' RACE reads with MiXCR. The top ten hold 20% to 30% of the sample, which has nearly 800,000 distinct CDR3 sequences, 56% seen once. Sequencing was done on a sample of blood. These receptors all stem from a man aged 40-55 years in good health.

This clonotype appeared a single time. The chain links TRBV20-1 to TRBJ1-6; 8 positions match TRBD1. The CDR3 totals 18 residues. Trimming at V came to 3 bases and at J to 14 bases, leaving 24 bases not matched to a gene. CDR1 and CDR2 from the germline V gene are DFQATT and SNEGSKA (reference sequence). For the CDR3, the DNA is TGCAGTGCTAGGGCTCCATCCGGGACAGGCCCTCTCGGGAGGACCCTCCACTTT. Protein: CSARAPSGTGPLGRTLHF.

This clonotype came up a few times. The V and J genes are TRBV10-2 and TRBJ2-7; a weak D match, TRBD1 (6 bases). Per the germline V gene, CDR1 is WSHSY and CDR2 is SAAADI. V was trimmed by 7 bases and J by 1 base, leaving 11 bases between them. The CDR3 consists of 13 residues. The CDR3 reads CASNGGHSYEQYF. In DNA form, the CDR3 reads TGCGCCAGCAATGGGGGCCATTCCTACGAGCAGTACTTC.

This clonotype was recorded once. The rearrangement joins TRBV9 to TRBJ2-1; TRBD2 agrees at 11 bases. CDR1 is SGDLS and CDR2 is YYNGEE in the germline V gene. V trimming: 4 bases; J trimming: 10 bases; junction bases outside the gene matches: 13. This CDR3 contains 16 residues. For the CDR3, the DNA is TGTGCCAGCAGCCGGGGGGCAGAACTAGCGGGGGTAGAGCAGTTCTTC. Its protein is CASSRGAELAGVEQFF.

The V call is TRBV7-9, the J call TRBJ1-1; D call uncertain. Germline CDR1 and CDR2: SEHNR and FQNEAQ (reference sequence). The CDR3 has 16 residues. Trimming shortened V by 6 bases and J by 1 base, and 18 bases separated the two germline ends. Here the CDR3 DNA reads TGTGCCAGCAGACTCATCCCTGCCCCAGGGAACACTGAAGCTTTCTTT. This codes for CASRLIPAPGNTEAFF.

This clonotype was seen a handful of times. The chain links TRBV10-3 to TRBJ2-4; the D gene is possibly TRBD1 (6 bases). V lost 11 bases and J 3 bases, leaving 17 bases between the germline ends. The CDR3 runs 14 residues. Looked up from germline, CDR1 is ENHRY and CDR2 is SYGVKD. The CDR3 sequence: CAASSGQSKNIQYF. The CDR3 nucleotides read TGTGCCGCCTCGTCGGGACAAAGCAAAAACATTCAGTACTTC.

The V and J genes are TRBV10-3 and TRBJ2-5; 8 positions agree with TRBD2. CDR1 is ENHRY, CDR2 SYGVKD, per germline. J gave up 1 base and V 8 bases, and 9 bases lay outside the gene matches. The CDR3 spans 15 residues. This CDR3 reads CAIRGVAGIQETQYF. CDR3 sequence (DNA): TGTGCCATCCGAGGGGTAGCGGGGATCCAAGAGACCCAGTACTTC.

The CDR3, as DNA: TGTGCCAGCAGCGTAGAAATCGGACACGGGATCAATGAGCAGTTCTTC. As protein: CASSVEIGHGINEQFF. The chain is built from TRBV9 and TRBJ2-1, with D perhaps given as TRBD1 or TRBD2 (5 bases each). V lost 0 bases to trimming and J lost 6 bases, with 16 bases between them. The CDR3 extends over 16 amino acids. The germline gives CDR1 SGDLS, CDR2 YYNGEE.

Worth noting for this clonotype: The junction departs from germline at one end; a sequencing error may be responsible. The chain links TRBV7-3 to TRBJ2-3; 11 bases agree with TRBD2. The CDR3 totals 14 residues. In germline, CDR1 is SGHTA, CDR2 FQGTGA. CDR3 sequence reads: CASSPRTSGDTQYF. For the CDR3, the DNA is TGCGCCAGCAGCCCGCGGACTAGCGGGGATACGCAGTATTTT.

The chain carries TRBV7-2 and TRBJ1-2, with no clear D. Trimming left V 9 bases short and J 4 bases short, with 18 bases between. The CDR3 is 14 residues long. CDR1 is SGHTA, CDR2 FQGNSA, per germline. DNA of the CDR3: TGTGCCAGTAGCGTAGACGGGGTTCTCTATGGCTACACCTTC. This sequence encodes CASSVDGVLYGYTF.

This rearrangement joins TRBV29-1 to TRBJ2-7, with D possibly matching TRBD1 (5 bases). This CDR3 has 13 amino acids. Per the germline V gene, CDR1 is SQVTM and CDR2 is ANQGSEA. Trimming removed 4 bases from V and 0 bases from J, with 10 bases in between. CDR3 amino acids: CSVVARASYEQYF. The DNA of the CDR3 is TGCAGCGTTGTCGCCAGGGCCTCCTACGAGCAGTACTTC.

The genes are TRBV6-5 and TRBJ2-5, with D perhaps TRBD2 (6 bases). Matching the DNA end better, TRBJ2-7 makes the J call doubtful. Germline-derived CDR1 and CDR2 are MNHEY and SVGAGI. This CDR3 has 13 residues. The CDR3 region is CASSYLGLDEQYF. The CDR3 DNA reads TGTGCCAGCAGTTACCTGGGACTCGACGAGCAGTACTTC.

This chain connects TRBV7-9 to TRBJ1-1, with 9 positions matching TRBD1. V was clipped by 2 bases and J by 9 bases; unmatched bases: 7. The germline CDR1 and CDR2 sequences are SEHNR and FQNEAQ (reference sequence). CDR3 size: 14 residues. This CDR3 is CASSLRTGGAKAFF. CDR3 nucleotide sequence: TGTGCCAGCAGCTTAAGAACAGGGGGCGCGAAAGCTTTCTTT.

The chain uses TRBV28 and TRBJ2-5, with 8 bases matching TRBD2. Germline CDR1 reads MDHEN; CDR2 reads SYDVKM. This CDR3 region has 13 residues. The junction had 11 bases not matched to a gene; V was cut back by 6 bases and J by 11 bases. CDR3 sequence: CASRRLAPHEQYF. In DNA, the CDR3 is TGTGCCAGCAGGAGACTAGCGCCCCATGAGCAGTACTTC.

This clonotype was detected ten times or more. The CDR3 DNA follows: TGTGCCAGCAGCTTAGAAGGCGCTTCTGGGGCCAACGTCCTGACTTTC. Protein sequence: CASSLEGASGANVLTF. The chain combines TRBV7-2 with TRBJ2-6, with unresolved D. V lost 1 base and J lost 1, with 8 bases in between. The CDR3 covers 16 residues. Germline V gene data show CDR1 as SGHTA and CDR2 as FQGNSA. The entire variable domain, with the rest obtained from reference TRBV7-2 and TRBJ2-6, is as follows: GAGVSQSPSNKVTEKGKDVELRCDPISGHTALYWYRQSLGQGLEFLIYFQGNSAPDKSGLPSDRFSAERTGGSVSTLTIQRTQQEDSAVYLCASSLEGASGANVLTFGAGSRLTVL.

This clonotype has a handful of counts. One end of the junction fails to match germline, which may point to a read error. This chain links TRBV7-2 with TRBJ2-4, with 10 bases matching TRBD2. The J call may be wrong; the DNA end is better matched by TRBJ2-5. In germline, CDR1 is SGHTA, CDR2 FQGNSA. The CDR3 has 16 amino acids. The CDR3 protein is CASSLVPSGSYETQYF. The CDR3 DNA reads as TGTGCCAGCAGTTTAGTGCCTAGCGGGAGTTACGAGACCCAGTACTTC.

V and J are TRBV7-2 and TRBJ1-2; D gene uncertain. In germline, CDR1 is SGHTA, CDR2 FQGNSA. This CDR3 has 12 amino acids. The ends were cut back, 5 bases at V and 8 bases at J, with 12 bases in the middle. CDR3 nucleotide sequence: TGTGCCAGCAGCGAGAGAAGTGTCGGCTACACCTTC. The encoded protein is CASSERSVGYTF.

This clonotype was recorded a few times. The V gene is TRBV7-2, the J gene TRBJ2-1; 12 bases match TRBD2. The CDR3 loop spans 16 amino acids. Losses at the gene ends were 5 bases for V and 3 bases for J; bases not matched to a gene: 5. Germline assignment: CDR1 SGHTA and CDR2 FQGNSA. The chain's CDR3 is CASSQWTSGIYNEQFF. In DNA, the CDR3 is TGTGCCAGCAGCCAATGGACTAGCGGGATCTACAATGAGCAGTTCTTC.

This clonotype was found a few times. V gene TRBV5-1 combines with J gene TRBJ2-5; D remains unclear. V lost 5 bases and J lost 5, with 13 bases in between. CDR1 SGHRS and CDR2 YFSETQ come from the germline V gene. The CDR3 consists of 13 residues. The CDR3 nucleotides are TGCGCCAGCAGACCAGTGTGGATGGAGACCCAGTACTTC. Translating it yields CASRPVWMETQYF.

This clonotype was counted between two and nine times. The chain is built from TRBV24-1 and TRBJ2-5; TRBD2 matches 7 bases. The CDR3 consists of 16 residues. From germline, CDR1 is KGHDR and CDR2 SFDVKD. J gave up 2 bases and V 0 bases, and 5 bases lay outside the gene matches. The CDR3 here is CATSDLGKGGQETQYF. The CDR3 region has the DNA TGTGCCACCAGTGATTTGGGAAAGGGAGGGCAAGAGACCCAGTACTTC.

The gene calls are TRBV20-1 and TRBJ2-1; 10 bases are a match to TRBD1. The trim removed 3 bases at V and 9 bases at J, leaving 8 bases unmatched. The CDR3 is 14 residues long. Germline V gene data show CDR1 as DFQATT and CDR2 as SNEGSKA (reference sequence). This CDR3 is CSASPDRGSGEQFF. The CDR3 DNA follows: TGCAGTGCTAGTCCGGACAGGGGGTCAGGTGAGCAGTTCTTC.

The V and J genes are TRBV6-6 and TRBJ1-1; D is ambiguous. Trimming left V 6 bases short and J 1 base short, with 12 bases between. CDR1 is MNHNY and CDR2 is SVGAGI in the germline V gene (reference sequence). The CDR3 loop spans 14 amino acids. The CDR3 spells CASRLLEGNTEAFF. CDR3 nucleotides: TGTGCCAGCAGGTTGCTAGAGGGGAACACTGAAGCTTTCTTT.

The table lists this clonotype with a few counts. V gene TRBV7-9 combines with J gene TRBJ2-7; perhaps D is TRBD1 or TRBD2 (5 bases each). CDR1 SEHNR and CDR2 FQNEAQ come from the germline V gene (reference sequence). Trimming stripped 3 bases from V and 5 bases from J, with 14 bases between. The CDR3 sequence is 14 residues long. CDR3 loop: CASSLRTGTNEQYF. In DNA form, the CDR3 reads TGTGCCAGCAGCTTGCGAACCGGGACCAACGAGCAGTACTTC.

In its sample, this clonotype was seen a few times. The rearrangement joins TRBV19 to TRBJ1-1; D gene ambiguous. V was clipped by 6 bases and J by 3 bases, with 11 bases between them. The length of the CDR3 is 13 residues. CDR1 is LNHDA and CDR2 is SQIVND in the germline V gene (reference sequence). The CDR3 sequence: CASSGLVDTEAFF. CDR3 nucleotides: TGTGCCAGTAGCGGACTGGTTGACACTGAAGCTTTCTTT.

This chain connects TRBV28 to TRBJ2-3; 11 positions agree with TRBD1. V shed 5 bases and J 4 bases; nucleotides not matched to a gene: 5. The CDR3 loop spans 15 amino acids. Germline values: CDR1 MDHEN, CDR2 SYDVKM. CDR3 DNA sequence: TGTGCCAGCAGTCCCGGGGGACAGGGGGCAGATACGCAGTATTTT. It codes for CASSPGGQGADTQYF.

This clonotype was picked up a small number of times. The chain uses TRBV7-3 and TRBJ2-1; 7 positions match TRBD1. With the DNA end fitting TRBJ2-7 better, the J assignment may be wrong. Germline V CDR1 and CDR2: SGHTA, FQGTGA. CDR3 size: 15 residues. In DNA, the CDR3 is TGTGCCAGCAGCTTAGGGGCAGGGGGACGCAATGAGCAGTACTTC. This translates into CASSLGAGGRNEQYF.

This clonotype was counted many times. The chain joins TRBV29-1 to TRBJ2-5; D ambiguous. V lost 3 bases and J lost 1, with 21 bases in between. The CDR3 consists of 17 residues. Germline CDR1 and CDR2: SQVTM and ANQGSEA. The CDR3 bases are TGCAGCGTTGATTCTGGCCCGGTACCCCATCCCCAAGAGACCCAGTACTTC. It translates to CSVDSGPVPHPQETQYF.

This chain joins TRBV9 and TRBJ2-1, with 8 bases matching TRBD2. CDR1 SGDLS and CDR2 YYNGEE come from the germline V gene. CDR3 size: 15 residues. V gave up 5 bases and J gave up 3 bases; unmatched junction bases: 7. For the CDR3, the DNA is TGTGCCAGCAGTGAAGCGGGGGTGGACTACAATGAGCAGTTCTTC. This encodes CASSEAGVDYNEQFF.